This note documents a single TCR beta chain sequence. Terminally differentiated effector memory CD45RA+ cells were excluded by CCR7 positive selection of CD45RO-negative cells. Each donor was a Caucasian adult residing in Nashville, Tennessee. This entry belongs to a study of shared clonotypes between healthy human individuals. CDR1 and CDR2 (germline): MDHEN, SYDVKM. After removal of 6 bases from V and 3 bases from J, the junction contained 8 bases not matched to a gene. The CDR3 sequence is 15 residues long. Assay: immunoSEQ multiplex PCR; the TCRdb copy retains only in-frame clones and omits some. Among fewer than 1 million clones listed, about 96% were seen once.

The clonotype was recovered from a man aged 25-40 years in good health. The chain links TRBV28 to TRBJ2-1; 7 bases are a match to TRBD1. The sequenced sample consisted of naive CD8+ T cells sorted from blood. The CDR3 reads CASSLTGVGYNEQFF. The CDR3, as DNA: TGTGCCAGCAGCCTTACAGGGGTTGGCTACAATGAGCAGTTCTTC. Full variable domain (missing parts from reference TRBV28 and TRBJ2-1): DVKVTQSSRYLVKRTGEKVFLECVQDMDHENMFWYRQDPGLGLRLIYFSYDVKMKEKGDIPEGYSVSREKKERFSLILESASTNQTSMYLCASSLTGVGYNEQFFGPGTRLTVL.